The 10 T cell receptor beta chains listed next were all sequenced from one sample in a study of CD4 T cells in relation to SARS-CoV-2 and coronaviruses. Some clones are missing from TCRdb's copy, which holds only in-frame ones; the method was immunoSEQ multiplex PCR. The sample holds some 21,000 clones, 70% to 80% seen once. No cognate antigen is known for these TCRs. The unexposed donors gave CD4+ T cells in about 2011-2018, prior to COVID-19. CD4+ T cells were isolated from the cells after more than nine days of culture. The material sequenced was CD4+ T cells from PBMCs, cultured in vitro. These receptors originate from a human donor in good health.

The chain is built from TRBV7-9 and TRBJ1-2, with D perhaps matching TRBD1 (5 bases). The CDR3 runs 13 residues. The germline V gene encodes CDR1 SEHNR and CDR2 FQNEAQ (reference sequence). V was cut by 1 base and J by 10 bases, with 13 bases left in between. The CDR3 is CASSLGGKAPYTF. CDR3 in DNA: TGTGCCAGCAGCTTAGGGGGGAAAGCCCCCTACACCTTC.

The chain has TRBV29-1 and TRBJ2-1; maybe TRBD2 (5 bases). CDR1 and CDR2 (germline): SQVTM, ANQGSEA. The CDR3 is 12 amino acids. Trimming took off 4 bases at V and 4 bases at J, with 8 bases between the two ends. CDR3 DNA: TGCAGCGTTGGCGGACTGTACAATGAGCAGTTCTTC. It specifies CSVGGLYNEQFF.

This clone was counted between two and nine times. The J gene is TRBJ1-5, the V gene TRBV5-1, with D possibly being TRBD1 (6 bases). CDR3 length: 15 amino acids. The V gene's germline CDR1 is SGHRS and CDR2 YFSETQ. V was pared by 0 bases and J by 7 bases, with 14 bases between. As DNA, the CDR3 is TGCGCCAGCAGCTTGGTACCAGGGGCAGGGCAGCCCCAGCATTTT. It translates to CASSLVPGAGQPQHF.

The rearrangement links TRBV27 to TRBJ2-5; TRBD1 is a possible D gene (6 bases). CDR1 is MNHEY, CDR2 SMNVEV, per germline (reference sequence). This CDR3 region has 15 residues. V was shortened by 3 bases and J by 4 bases, with 15 bases between the two germline ends. The chain's CDR3 is CASSFSQGRGETQYF. The CDR3 DNA follows: TGTGCCAGCAGTTTTTCGCAGGGGCGCGGAGAGACCCAGTACTTC.

The gene calls are TRBV19 and TRBJ2-2, with D perhaps matching TRBD2 (6 bases). V was pared by 7 bases and J by 6 bases, with 18 bases between. The germline V gene encodes CDR1 LNHDA and CDR2 SQIVND (reference sequence). This CDR3 has 15 residues. In DNA form, the CDR3 reads TGTGCCAGTATTGAGCAGGGAGGTGTCGCCGGGGAGCTGTTTTTT. It specifies CASIEQGGVAGELFF.

The chain links TRBV20-1 to TRBJ2-5, with D tentatively TRBD2 (5 bases). The V gene lost 3 bases and the J gene lost 5 bases, with 13 bases spanning the gap. The germline CDR1 and CDR2 sequences are DFQATT and SNEGSKA (reference sequence). The CDR3 loop spans 13 amino acids. The CDR3 DNA reads TGCAGTGCTAGTGCGCCGGGGTTGGAGACCCAGTACTTC. It codes for CSASAPGLETQYF.

The CDR3 sequence: CASTPQGKTDTQYF. DNA for the CDR3: TGCGCCAGCACCCCACAGGGTAAAACAGATACGCAGTATTTT. The chain links TRBV10-1 to TRBJ2-3; perhaps TRBD1 as D (6 bases). The CDR3 length is 14 residues. V was cut by 7 bases and J by 3 bases, with 14 bases left in between. Germline V gene sequence: CDR1 WNHNN, CDR2 SYGVQD (reference sequence).

The chain carries TRBV9 and TRBJ2-2; D uncertain. CDR3 length: 12 residues. V gave up 4 bases and J gave up 4 bases, with 5 bases separating them. Germline V gene data show CDR1 as SGDLS and CDR2 as YYNGEE. The CDR3 DNA is TGTGCCAGCAGCCCACCCACCGGGGAGCTGTTTTTT. Translating it yields CASSPPTGELFF. The whole variable domain, filled in from reference TRBV9 and TRBJ2-2, reads DSGVTQTPKHLITATGQRVTLRCSPRSGDLSVYWYQQSLDQGLQFLIQYYNGEERAKGNILERFSAQQFPDLHSELNLSSLELGDSALYFCASSPPTGELFFGEGSRLTVL.

The rearrangement links TRBV2 to TRBJ1-5; D not resolved. The CDR3 is 14 amino acids. Germline-derived CDR1 and CDR2 are SNHLY and FYNNEI. Trimming removed 0 bases from V and 9 bases from J, with 12 bases in between. The DNA of the CDR3 is TGTGCCAGCAGTGAAGCCGGGAGCGTGTGGCCCCAGCATTTT. Translated: CASSEAGSVWPQHF.

The genes are TRBV18 and TRBJ2-7; TRBD1 matches at 10 bases. The germline gives CDR1 KGHSH, CDR2 LQKENI. The V segment lost 2 bases and the J segment 3 bases; nucleotides outside the gene matches: 4. The CDR3 covers 15 residues. CDR3 residues: CASSPGTGDDYEQYF. The CDR3, as DNA: TGTGCCAGCTCACCAGGGACAGGGGACGACTACGAGCAGTACTTC.